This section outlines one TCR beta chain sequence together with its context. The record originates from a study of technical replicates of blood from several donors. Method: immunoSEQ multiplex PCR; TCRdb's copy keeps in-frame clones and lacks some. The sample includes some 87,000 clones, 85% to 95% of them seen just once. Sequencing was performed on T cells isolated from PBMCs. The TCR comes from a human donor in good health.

CDR3 loop: CASSLFSGRLPYEQYF. Here the CDR3 DNA reads TGTGCCAGCAGCCTATTTAGCGGGAGGCTGCCCTACGAGCAGTACTTC. The genes are TRBV11-2 and TRBJ2-7, with 10 bases fitting TRBD2. The CDR3 runs to 16 residues. Germline assignment: CDR1 SGHAT and CDR2 FQNNGV. V lost 5 bases, J lost 2 bases, and 9 bases stayed unmatched.